This paragraph reports one T cell receptor (beta chain). What it recognizes is unknown. These data originate in a study of yellow fever vaccine responses in identical twins. General study results and limits: Reportedly, the response of twins' T cells to the vaccine seemed partly convergent, partly personalized.

Germline values: CDR1 LGHNA, CDR2 YSLEER. V gave up 1 base and J gave up 0 bases, with 10 bases separating them. The CDR3 contains 15 residues. Via MiXCR, TCRdb re-called the RT-PCR reads, giving one row per CDR3 protein. The sample has about 630 distinct CDR3 sequences, 81% seen once. V gene TRBV4-3 combines with J gene TRBJ2-7; D is ambiguous. The source is a female donor who received the yellow fever vaccine. Sequenced material: T cells from blood (PBMCs), unsorted or a sorted subset (not recorded which), taken before or after yellow fever vaccination (not recorded which). Here the CDR3 DNA reads TGCGCCAGCAGCCAAGTTGCAGACCTCTCCTACGAGCAGTACTTC. As protein: CASSQVADLSYEQYF.